This T cell receptor beta chain appears in the sequencing data of a study of cytomegalovirus exposure and HLA in healthy donors. About this clone itself: Its specificity is unknown.

The PCR was carried out with 60 Vbeta primers and 13 Jbeta primers. TCRdb's table, derived via immunoSEQ multiplex PCR, lists solely in-frame clones and lacks some. The table shows approximately 110,000 clones, with 55% to 70% occurring only once. The CDR3 length is 13 residues. V lost 8 bases and J lost 2, with 13 bases in between. Per the germline V gene, CDR1 is MNHNS and CDR2 is SASEGT. The study, taken as a whole, reports: Previously analyzed data showed that most TCR beta V segments were productive at a frequency of about 87% or about 30%. 164 TCR beta chains were listed as cytomegalovirus-associated. As was reported, the classifier diagnosed cytomegalovirus status with high specificity and sensitivity. TCR beta V- and J-gene trimming, according to a later analysis, was linked to a missense DCLRE1C variant.

V gene TRBV6-1 combines with J gene TRBJ2-7; TRBD2 might be the D (6 bases). This clonotype was obtained from a woman between 25 and 40 years old in good health and CMV-seronegative. The specimen sequenced was PBMCs. The DNA of the CDR3 is TGTGCCAGCGTACCAGGGAGGACCTACGAGCAGTACTTC. It yields the protein CASVPGRTYEQYF.